Below, 18 T cell receptor beta chains from the same sample are listed, as sequenced in a study of response to subunit inactivated influenza vaccine. MiXCR, run by TCRdb on the RT-PCR reads, gives a single entry per CDR3 protein. Among about 480,000 distinct CDR3 sequences listed, over 10% were seen once. The sample consisted of PBMCs from blood, taken roughly 48 days after vaccination. These receptors all stem from a man aged 45-65 years who received an inactivated influenza vaccine.

This clonotype was counted a few times. The V call is TRBV20-1, the J call TRBJ1-6, with D maybe TRBD1 (6 bases). CDR1 and CDR2 (germline): DFQATT, SNEGSKA (reference sequence). The CDR3 runs 12 residues. CDR3 in amino acids: CRSSGGDSPLHF. As DNA, the CDR3 is TGCAGATCGTCCGGGGGCGACTCACCCCTCCACTTT.

This clonotype was picked up a small number of times. The chain combines TRBV6-5 with TRBJ2-6; D is unclear. The V gene lost 6 bases and the J gene lost 2 bases, with 11 bases spanning the gap. Germline V gene data show CDR1 as MNHEY and CDR2 as SVGAGI. The CDR3 is 15 amino acids. This chain's CDR3 is CASSPRVTGANVLTF. The CDR3 nucleotides are TGTGCCAGCAGCCCTAGGGTAACTGGGGCCAACGTCCTGACTTTC.

This clonotype came up a few times. The chain recombines TRBV7-2 with TRBJ2-1; 7 bases are shared with TRBD2. V dropped 0 bases and J dropped 14; count of bases not matched to a gene: 10. In germline, CDR1 is SGHTA, CDR2 FQGNSA. The CDR3 sequence is 14 residues long. CDR3 residues: CASSLAPEGGGEFF. The CDR3 DNA follows: TGTGCCAGCAGCTTAGCGCCGGAGGGCGGGGGTGAGTTCTTC.

This clonotype was observed a handful of times. This chain joins TRBV7-2 and TRBJ2-3; D possibly corresponds to TRBD2 (9 bases). V shed 5 bases and J shed 5 bases, with 20 bases lying between them. The CDR3 has 16 residues. In germline, CDR1 is SGHTA, CDR2 FQGNSA. The DNA for the CDR3 is TGTGCCAGCAGCCGACAGGGGACTAGCCGTATAGATACGCAGTATTTT. It is translated as CASSRQGTSRIDTQYF.

Only a few counts were recorded for this clonotype. J is TRBJ2-3 and V is TRBV5-1; tentatively, D is TRBD1 (5 bases). V lost 0 bases, J lost 4 bases, and 15 bases lay in between. Germline CDR1 SGHRS, CDR2 YFSETQ. This CDR3 has 16 amino acids. Written as DNA, the CDR3 is TGCGCCAGCAGCTTGGCGGTGGGCAGGGCGGCAGATACGCAGTATTTT. Translation: CASSLAVGRAADTQYF.

The chain combines TRBV6-1 with TRBJ2-7; D is tentatively TRBD1 or TRBD2 (5 bases each). V gave up 6 bases and J gave up 3 bases, with 12 bases separating them. The CDR3 spans 13 residues. Germline V CDR1 and CDR2: MNHNS, SASEGT. CDR3 region: CASRVGDGYEQYF. The CDR3 DNA reads TGTGCCAGCAGAGTAGGGGACGGCTACGAGCAGTACTTC.

This clonotype came up many times. This chain uses TRBV20-1 with TRBJ1-3, with no clear D. Germline CDR1 reads DFQATT; CDR2 reads SNEGSKA (reference sequence). V was trimmed by 3 bases and J by 0 bases, leaving 15 bases between them. This CDR3 has 16 amino acids. The DNA of the CDR3 is TGCAGTGCTAGGGGATTCGGACGGAGCTCTGGAAACACCATATATTTT. This gives the protein CSARGFGRSSGNTIYF.

This clonotype was observed many times. The chain couples TRBV6-5 to TRBJ2-2; 14 bases match TRBD2. Germline-derived CDR1 and CDR2 are MNHEY and SVGAGI. Trimming took 6 bases from V and 5 from J; bases not matched to a gene: 5. The CDR3 loop spans 16 amino acids. CDR3 sequence: CASSSGLAGVTGELFF. For the CDR3, the DNA is TGTGCCAGCAGCTCGGGACTAGCGGGAGTTACCGGGGAGCTGTTTTTT.

The chain joins TRBV7-9 to TRBJ1-1, with D possibly TRBD1 on 5 matching bases. V lost 5 bases and J 4 bases, leaving 14 bases between the germline ends. CDR1 SEHNR and CDR2 FQNEAQ come from the germline V gene (reference sequence). The CDR3 extends over 14 amino acids. This CDR3 reads CASSAKARGTEAFF. CDR3 bases: TGTGCCAGCAGCGCAAAGGCAAGGGGCACTGAAGCTTTCTTT. The full variable domain, rest sourced from reference TRBV7-9 and TRBJ1-1, is DTGVSQNPRHKITKRGQNVTFRCDPISEHNRLYWYRQTLGQGPEFLTYFQNEAQLEKSRLLSDRFSAERPKGSFSTLEIQRTEQGDSAMYLCASSAKARGTEAFFGQGTRLTVV.

This clonotype was found many times. The chain recombines TRBV3-1 with TRBJ2-7; D gene ambiguous. Germline lookup yields CDR1 LGHDT and CDR2 YNNKEL (reference sequence). The ends were cut back, 4 bases at V and 4 bases at J, with 11 bases in the middle. CDR3 length: 13 amino acids. The CDR3 coding sequence is TGTGCCAGCAGCCGCGCGAGTGGGTACGAGCAGTACTTC. Protein sequence: CASSRASGYEQYF.

This clonotype has a handful of counts. J is TRBJ2-2 and V is TRBV12-3 or TRBV12-4; unclear D gene. Trimming removed 9 bases at V and 1 base at J, with 12 bases between. The CDR3 sequence is 14 residues long. The DNA for the CDR3 is TGTGCCAGTCGGTGGCAGGAGAACACCGGGGAGCTGTTTTTT. Translating it yields CASRWQENTGELFF.

This clonotype showed up many times. The gene calls are TRBV20-1 and TRBJ2-5; the D is unclear. Germline V gives CDR1 DFQATT, CDR2 SNEGSKA (reference sequence). The CDR3 totals 11 residues. Between the trimmed V and J ends, which lost 5 bases and 7 bases, there was a span of 11 bases. CDR3 protein: CSALIKGTQYF. For the CDR3, the DNA is TGCAGTGCTCTAATCAAAGGGACCCAGTACTTC.

This clonotype has only a few counts. CDR3 in amino acids: CASSDTGTSETRFF. The CDR3 DNA sequence: TGTGCCAGCAGCGACACCGGGACTAGCGAAACTAGGTTCTTC. The V gene is TRBV7-3, the J gene TRBJ2-1, with 10 positions matching TRBD2. Germline CDR1 SGHTA, CDR2 FQGTGA. The CDR3 length is 14 residues. The J segment lost 15 bases and the V segment lost 5 bases, leaving 13 bases of the junction unmatched.

The sample holds a few counts of this clonotype. J is TRBJ2-7 and V is TRBV12-3 or TRBV12-4; D is uncertain. This CDR3 is 13 amino acids long. Trimming took 1 base from V and 12 from J, leaving 16 bases between them. CDR3 loop: CASSLGQTPRLYF. CDR3 sequence (DNA): TGTGCCAGCAGTTTAGGTCAGACCCCTAGGCTGTACTTC.

This clonotype was observed once. This sequence joins TRBV9 and TRBJ2-1; D assignment may be TRBD1 or TRBD2 (5 bases each). Germline-derived CDR1 and CDR2 are SGDLS and YYNGEE. Trimming removed 0 bases from V and 8 bases from J, with 15 bases in between. The CDR3 contains 15 residues. The CDR3 region is CASSVGGTPEHEQFF. For the CDR3, the DNA is TGTGCCAGCAGCGTAGGGGGGACCCCAGAGCATGAGCAGTTCTTC.

The V and J genes are TRBV5-5 and TRBJ2-5; D possibly corresponds to TRBD1 (6 bases). CDR3 length equals 14 residues. Trimming removed 3 bases from V and 4 bases from J, with 13 bases in between. Germline CDR1 and CDR2: SGHKS and YYEKEE (reference sequence). The DNA of the CDR3 is TGTGCCAGCAGCTCTTTACAGGGTTTAGAGACCCAGTACTTC. Protein product: CASSSLQGLETQYF.

The chain carries TRBV4-3 and TRBJ1-1; the D is unclear. The V and J ends lost 0 bases and 10 bases respectively, with 15 bases between them. CDR1 and CDR2 (germline): LGHNA, YSLEER. The CDR3 runs to 14 residues. CDR3 DNA: TGCGCCAGCAGCCAAGATGTTTCACGGAAGGCAGCTTTCTTT. Translating gives CASSQDVSRKAAFF.

J is TRBJ2-6 and V is TRBV20-1; 7 nucleotides line up with TRBD1. The ends lost 5 bases at V and 4 bases at J; junction bases unmatched: 5. The germline gives CDR1 DFQATT, CDR2 SNEGSKA (reference sequence). This CDR3 spans 14 amino acids. The CDR3 DNA is TGCAGTGCTGCCAGGGGGTCAGGGGCCAACGTCCTGACTTTC. It translates to CSAARGSGANVLTF.